This passage covers 9 T cell receptor beta chains from one sample sequenced in a study of beta chain features in type 1 diabetes. The study's findings and limits: People with Type 1 diabetes carried modestly yet significantly shorter TCRB CDR3s in all four CD4+ subsets.

Every isolated RNA sample was fully reverse transcribed, so sequencing captured expressed TCRB transcripts. The method was immunoSEQ multiplex PCR; TCRdb's version includes in-frame clones alone and lacks a portion of them. This table holds approximately 730,000 clones, roughly 13% found once. These receptors have no known antigen. The sample was naive CD4+ T cells from blood. Receptors were obtained from a man aged 18 to 35 with type 1 diabetes.

There are a few counts of this clone. This chain uses TRBV18 with TRBJ2-5; D is perhaps TRBD2 (7 bases). In germline, CDR1 is KGHSH, CDR2 LQKENI. The V end lost 8 bases, the J end lost 2 bases, and 12 bases lay between the germline ends. There are 13 residues in the CDR3. The CDR3 sequence is CASDGGHQETQYF. DNA of the CDR3: TGTGCCAGCGACGGGGGGCATCAAGAGACCCAGTACTTC.

This clone has more than one count but fewer than ten. The chain links TRBV28 to TRBJ2-5; weak D call: TRBD2 (5 bases). From germline, CDR1 is MDHEN and CDR2 SYDVKM. Trimming removed 4 bases from V and 5 bases from J, with 14 bases in between. CDR3 length equals 14 residues. The CDR3 spells CASSYYAGGETQYF. CDR3 DNA sequence: TGTGCCAGCAGTTACTACGCAGGCGGGGAGACCCAGTACTTC.

This clone was seen a few times. The chain employs TRBV7-8 and TRBJ2-7; the match to TRBD2 covers 9 bases. Germline V gene sequence: CDR1 SGHVS, CDR2 FQNEAQ. The CDR3 spans 15 residues. The V segment lost 0 bases and the J segment 4 bases; nucleotides outside the gene matches: 4. This chain's CDR3 is CASSLAASGEYEQYF. The DNA of the CDR3 is TGTGCCAGCAGCTTAGCGGCTAGCGGGGAGTACGAGCAGTACTTC.

This clone came up a few times. The J gene is TRBJ2-5, the V gene TRBV5-1, with D perhaps matching TRBD2 (5 bases). Germline V gene sequence: CDR1 SGHRS, CDR2 YFSETQ. This CDR3 is built from 17 residues. Trimming left V 4 bases short and J 4 bases short, with 23 bases between. The CDR3 DNA follows: TGCGCCAGCAGCCCCTCCTGGAGGCCCGGGGTTATAGAGACCCAGTACTTC. Translation gives CASSPSWRPGVIETQYF.

This clone was seen a handful of times. This chain connects TRBV6-6 to TRBJ2-1, with D hard to call. Trimming left V 0 bases short and J 7 bases short, with 13 bases between. This CDR3 has 15 residues. In germline, CDR1 is MNHNY, CDR2 SVGAGI (reference sequence). The DNA of the CDR3 is TGTGCCAGCAGTTACTCGATATCCAATGCGAATGAGCAGTTCTTC. It translates to CASSYSISNANEQFF.

The chain joins TRBV7-8 to TRBJ1-1; the D gene is possibly TRBD1 (5 bases). The CDR3 length is 15 residues. Deletions cut 0 bases from V and 8 bases from J, with 16 bases between. The germline gives CDR1 SGHVS, CDR2 FQNEAQ. CDR3 sequence reads: CASSLAQGAKVEAFF. The CDR3 nucleotides read TGTGCCAGCAGCTTAGCGCAAGGGGCAAAGGTAGAAGCTTTCTTT.

The chain has TRBV11-2 and TRBJ2-1; TRBD1 matches 8 bases. The CDR3 is made up of 15 amino acids. CDR1 and CDR2 from the germline V gene are SGHAT and FQNNGV. V lost 2 bases and J lost 6; bases outside the gene matches: 6. CDR3 protein: CASSLTVGQGNEQFF. In DNA form, the CDR3 reads TGTGCCAGCAGCTTAACGGTCGGACAGGGCAATGAGCAGTTCTTC.

This clone came up once. The chain recombines TRBV5-4 with TRBJ1-2, with a possible D match to TRBD1 (6 bases). The CDR3 is made up of 15 amino acids. Germline-derived CDR1 and CDR2 are SGHNT and YYREEE (reference sequence). The V end lost 3 bases, the J end lost 4 bases, and 16 bases lay between the germline ends. DNA of the CDR3: TGTGCCAGCAGCTCGCGAACAGGGCCATTCTATGGCTACACCTTC. The encoded protein is CASSSRTGPFYGYTF.

The CDR3 here is CASSSQQAYEQYF. CDR3 nucleotide sequence: TGTGCCAGCAGCTCCCAACAGGCCTACGAGCAGTACTTC. The chain links TRBV7-9 to TRBJ2-7, with a tentative D call TRBD1 (5 bases). CDR1 and CDR2 from the germline V gene are SEHNR and FQNEAQ (reference sequence). V was pared by 4 bases and J by 2 bases, with 9 bases between. The CDR3 totals 13 residues.